This TCR beta chain was profiled in a study of cytomegalovirus exposure and HLA in healthy donors. With V trimmed by 1 base and J by 5 bases, 5 bases remained unmatched. Germline V lookup: CDR1 LNHDA, CDR2 SQIVND (reference sequence). The CDR3 runs to 15 residues. It was with 60 Vbeta and 13 Jbeta primers that the PCR ran. The method was immunoSEQ multiplex PCR; TCRdb's version includes in-frame clones alone and lacks a portion of them. The sample includes tens of thousands of clones, about three quarters of them seen just once. V gene TRBV19 combines with J gene TRBJ1-3; TRBD1 matches 7 bases. The receptor was derived from a woman aged 35 to 49 in good health and CMV-seropositive. Sequencing was done on a sample of PBMCs. The CDR3 nucleotides read TGTGCCAGTAGTATAGTTCCGACAGGGCGAAACACCATATATTTT. It codes for CASSIVPTGRNTIYF.